This TCR beta chain was sequenced for a study of cytomegalovirus exposure and HLA in healthy donors. General observations from the study: The classifier reportedly diagnosed cytomegalovirus status with high sensitivity and specificity.

The CDR3 runs to 13 residues. CDR1 is MNHNS, CDR2 SASEGT, per germline. Trimming removed 4 bases at V and 0 bases at J, with 4 bases between. About this clone itself: Its antigen is undetermined.

Each donor was nominally healthy when sampled (though unrecorded immune exposures were likely). Primers for the PCR totalled 60 Vbeta and 13 Jbeta. Using immunoSEQ multiplex PCR, the repertoire was profiled, and TCRdb retains in-frame clones only, with some absent. Of around 120,000 clones listed, 75% to 90% are singletons. The chain uses TRBV6-1 and TRBJ1-3; D is ambiguous. The sample comprised PBMCs. The sequence was collected from a female donor in good health and CMV-seropositive. CDR3: CASSGISGNTIYF. The CDR3 coding sequence is TGTGCCAGCAGTGGTATCTCTGGAAACACCATATATTTT.